These 7 T cell receptor beta chains share one sample of origin, sequenced in a study of T cells after yellow fever vaccination. MiXCR, run by TCRdb on the 5' RACE reads, gives a single entry per CDR3 protein. The table includes 95,000 to 150,000 distinct CDR3 sequences, over 8% detected once. Specimen: CD8+ T cells sorted from PBMCs, collected on the day of the yellow fever booster vaccination. The source is a man younger than 30 who received the YFV17D yellow fever vaccine.

This clonotype was seen a few times. The V and J genes are TRBV7-2 and TRBJ1-5; 7 bases match TRBD1. J lost 0 bases, V lost 8 bases, and 4 bases had no gene match. The CDR3 totals 14 residues. Germline V lookup: CDR1 SGHTA, CDR2 FQGNSA. CDR3 bases: TGTGCCAGCGGGACAGTCTATAGCAATCAGCCCCAGCATTTT. Its translation: CASGTVYSNQPQHF.

V usage is TRBV4-1 and J usage is TRBJ1-2; D is possibly TRBD1 (6 bases). The germline CDR1 and CDR2 sequences are MGHRA and YSYEKL. This CDR3 spans 12 amino acids. Trimming took off 5 bases at V and 6 bases at J, with 10 bases between the two ends. The chain's CDR3 is CASSTGGDGYTF. DNA of the CDR3: TGCGCCAGCAGCACGGGGGGCGATGGCTACACCTTC.

This chain links TRBV20-1 with TRBJ1-4, with 7 nucleotides matching TRBD1. Looked up from germline, CDR1 is DFQATT and CDR2 is SNEGSKA (reference sequence). This CDR3 has 15 amino acids. V was pared by 0 bases and J by 3 bases, with 4 bases of the junction left unmatched. The CDR3 is CSARDLRGPNEKLFF. The DNA for the CDR3 is TGCAGTGCTAGAGATCTGAGGGGGCCTAATGAAAAACTGTTTTTT.

This clonotype has only a few counts. The J gene is TRBJ2-2, the V gene TRBV27, with D maybe TRBD2 (5 bases). This CDR3 region has 15 residues. Per the germline V gene, CDR1 is MNHEY and CDR2 is SMNVEV (reference sequence). V lost 2 bases and J 4 bases, leaving 11 bases between the germline ends. CDR3 nucleotide sequence: TGTGCCAGCAGTTTAGGCCAGGCGGGCACCGGGGAGCTGTTTTTT. It translates to CASSLGQAGTGELFF.

The chain carries TRBV29-1 and TRBJ2-1; D not resolved. CDR1 is SQVTM and CDR2 is ANQGSEA in the germline V gene. There are 12 residues in the CDR3. The V end was cut by 3 bases, the J end by 4 bases, with 7 bases between. The CDR3 region is CSVEAVYNEQFF. CDR3 DNA sequence: TGCAGCGTTGAGGCAGTTTACAATGAGCAGTTCTTC.

This clonotype was counted a few times. The V call is TRBV15, the J call TRBJ2-7, with a weak D call TRBD2 (6 bases). The germline V gene has CDR1 LNHNV and CDR2 YYDKDF (reference sequence). CDR3 length equals 14 residues. V was cut by 1 base and J by 2 bases, with 9 bases left in between. The CDR3 is CATSRVGGTYEQYF. For the CDR3, the DNA is TGTGCCACCAGCAGAGTTGGAGGGACCTACGAGCAGTACTTC.

This clonotype was detected ten times or more. The genes are TRBV29-1 and TRBJ2-1; 13 nucleotides agree with TRBD2. Trimming took 7 bases from V and 8 from J; bases not matched to a gene: 11. This CDR3 is 15 amino acids long. Germline lookup yields CDR1 SQVTM and CDR2 ANQGSEA. DNA of the CDR3: TGCAGCGGGATACTCGGGACTAGCGGGATATATGAGCAGTTCTTC. This translates into CSGILGTSGIYEQFF.